Presented here are 26 T cell receptor beta chains from one specimen sequenced in a study of T cells in localized non-small cell lung cancer. Repertoires were generated with immunoSEQ multiplex PCR, while TCRdb's copy carries only in-frame clones and drops some. This table has 25,000 to 35,000 clones, roughly 86% appearing once. Source: peripheral blood mononuclear cells, taken before any cancer treatment. These receptors were collected from a woman between 40 and 69 years old with stage III lung adenocarcinoma.

In its sample, this clone was seen a few times. This sequence joins TRBV30 and TRBJ1-2; D remains unclear. The CDR3 spans 12 residues. Germline CDR1 reads GTSNPN; CDR2 reads SVGIG (reference sequence). V was clipped by 1 base and J by 5 bases, with 8 bases between them. The CDR3 coding sequence is TGTGCCTGGAGTGAAGGCGAGTATGGCTACACCTTC. Protein: CAWSEGEYGYTF.

The chain carries TRBV15 and TRBJ2-7; 11 bases are shared with TRBD2. The CDR3 consists of 16 residues. Germline V CDR1 and CDR2: LNHNV, YYDKDF (reference sequence). J was trimmed by 6 bases and V by 5 bases; bases with no gene match: 12. Here the CDR3 DNA reads TGTGCCACCAGCGTGCCTATTAGCGGGAGGGTCCCCGAGCAGTACTTC. Its translation: CATSVPISGRVPEQYF.

The chain is built from TRBV5-5 and TRBJ2-7, with a possible D match to TRBD2 (5 bases). This CDR3 comprises 12 residues. V gave up 1 base and J gave up 7 bases, with 9 bases separating them. Germline V gene sequence: CDR1 SGHKS, CDR2 YYEKEE (reference sequence). The CDR3 region has the DNA TGTGCCAGCAGCTTGAGAGGGTCGGAGCAGTACTTC. It codes for CASSLRGSEQYF. Together with reference TRBV5-5 and TRBJ2-7, the CDR3 gives the full variable domain: DAGVTQSPTHLIKTRGQQVTLRCSPISGHKSVSWYQQVLGQGPQFIFQYYEKEERGRGNFPDRFSARQFPNYSSELNVNALLLGDSALYLCASSLRGSEQYFGPGTRLTVT.

The rearrangement uses TRBV12-5 and TRBJ2-1; perhaps TRBD1 as D (6 bases). The germline V gene has CDR1 LGHNT and CDR2 FRNRAP. The CDR3 is made up of 17 amino acids. Between the trimmed V and J ends, which lost 0 bases and 5 bases, there was a span of 17 bases. The CDR3 DNA reads TGTGCTAGTGGTTTGGTCGACAGGTCCTCGGGGCACAATGAGCAGTTCTTC. This sequence encodes CASGLVDRSSGHNEQFF.

The CDR3 nucleotides are TGTGCCAGCTCCCTACGTGGGTTAAGGAACACCGGGGAGCTGTTTTTT. Encoded protein: CASSLRGLRNTGELFF. V and J are TRBV18 and TRBJ2-2; no clear D. Germline CDR1 and CDR2: KGHSH and LQKENI. V was clipped by 6 bases and J by 1 base, with 15 bases between them. The CDR3 is 16 amino acids.

The chain has TRBV7-2 and TRBJ2-1; TRBD1 is a possible D gene (6 bases). The CDR3 is 14 residues long. V was cut by 2 bases and J by 9 bases, with 14 bases left in between. Germline-derived CDR1 and CDR2 are SGHTA and FQGNSA. CDR3: CASSLMQGQGEQFF. The CDR3 DNA reads TGTGCCAGCAGCTTAATGCAGGGGCAAGGTGAGCAGTTCTTC.

This clone was detected once. The rearrangement links TRBV29-1 to TRBJ1-1; D is unresolved. The CDR3 contains 13 residues. The V end was cut by 4 bases, the J end by 3 bases, with 12 bases between. CDR1 and CDR2 from the germline V gene are SQVTM and ANQGSEA. The DNA of the CDR3 is TGCAGCGTTGGATTGGGTAGGGACACTGAAGCTTTCTTT. Translation gives CSVGLGRDTEAFF.

The chain joins TRBV5-6 to TRBJ2-1; D remains ambiguous. Per germline, CDR1 SGHDT and CDR2 YYEEEE. V shed 4 bases and J shed 12 bases, with 17 bases lying between them. The CDR3 loop spans 13 amino acids. CDR3 nucleotide sequence: TGTGCCAGCAGCCGGCGGACCATTTCGAGGCAGTTCTTC. Encoded protein: CASSRRTISRQFF.

The V and J genes are TRBV18 and TRBJ1-4; maybe TRBD1 (6 bases). This CDR3 is 12 amino acids long. The ends were cut back, 3 bases at V and 11 bases at J, with 10 bases in the middle. CDR1 and CDR2 (germline): KGHSH, LQKENI. The CDR3 DNA reads TGTGCCAGCTCACCCGCCCAGGGGAAACTGTTTTTT. Translating gives CASSPAQGKLFF.

The rearrangement uses TRBV19 and TRBJ1-4, with D tentatively TRBD1 (5 bases). Germline V gives CDR1 LNHDA, CDR2 SQIVND (reference sequence). The CDR3 is 15 residues long. With 1 base removed from V and 7 bases from J, the gap between germline ends came to 13 bases. In nucleotides, the CDR3 is TGTGCCAGTAGTATAGTGGGGGTCGTCTTTGAAAAACTGTTTTTT. Amino acid sequence: CASSIVGVVFEKLFF.

The J gene is TRBJ2-1, the V gene TRBV4-1; 12 nucleotides align to TRBD2. Trimming removed 1 base from V and 8 bases from J; junction bases left unmatched: 9. The CDR3 is 17 residues long. Per the germline V gene, CDR1 is MGHRA and CDR2 is YSYEKL. CDR3 in DNA: TGCGCCAGCAGCCAAGGACTAGCGGGAGTAGGAAGCGATGAGCAGTTCTTC. Its translation: CASSQGLAGVGSDEQFF.

This rearrangement joins TRBV19 to TRBJ1-1; 7 bases are shared with TRBD1. The V segment lost 4 bases and the J segment 0 bases; nucleotides outside the gene matches: 11. This CDR3 has 17 residues. Per germline, CDR1 LNHDA and CDR2 SQIVND (reference sequence). The chain's CDR3 is CASSKPGQSSMNTEAFF. DNA for the CDR3: TGTGCCAGTAGTAAACCGGGACAGAGCTCTATGAACACTGAAGCTTTCTTT.

The V call is TRBV5-6, the J call TRBJ2-3, with D hard to call. Trimming left V 0 bases short and J 4 bases short, with 6 bases between. The germline gives CDR1 SGHDT, CDR2 YYEEEE. This CDR3 has 13 amino acids. DNA of the CDR3: TGTGCCAGCAGCTTGGTGGGTCCAGATACGCAGTATTTT. Translated: CASSLVGPDTQYF.

The chain joins TRBV11-2 to TRBJ1-2, with D possibly being TRBD1 (6 bases). The germline V gene has CDR1 SGHAT and CDR2 FQNNGV. This CDR3 is 14 amino acids long. V shed 2 bases and J shed 4 bases, with 11 bases lying between them. For the CDR3, the DNA is TGTGCCAGCAGCTTAACCGACAGGTTCTATGGCTACACCTTC. Translated: CASSLTDRFYGYTF. Together with reference TRBV11-2 and TRBJ1-2, the CDR3 gives the full variable domain: EAGVAQSPRYKIIEKRQSVAFWCNPISGHATLYWYQQILGQGPKLLIQFQNNGVVDDSQLPKDRFSAERLKGVDSTLKIQPAKLEDSAVYLCASSLTDRFYGYTFGSGTRLTVV.

This CDR3 reads CASSLERGRGINTEAFF. The CDR3 DNA is TGCGCCAGCAGCTTGGAACGGGGCAGGGGGATTAACACTGAAGCTTTCTTT. The chain has TRBV5-1 and TRBJ1-1; 7 nucleotides line up with TRBD1. The V gene end was trimmed by 0 bases and the J gene end by 2 bases; junction bases not matched to a gene: 10. Germline assignment: CDR1 SGHRS and CDR2 YFSETQ. The CDR3 is 17 residues long.

This chain links TRBV27 with TRBJ2-7, with 7 positions matching TRBD2. Germline CDR1 and CDR2: MNHEY and SMNVEV (reference sequence). This CDR3 is 14 amino acids long. Trimming took 4 bases from V and 4 from J; bases not matched to a gene: 7. CDR3 bases: TGTGCCAGCAGTTGGCGGCGGGAGCAGTACGAGCAGTACTTC. Its protein is CASSWRREQYEQYF.

This rearrangement joins TRBV5-1 to TRBJ2-7; D possibly corresponds to TRBD2 (6 bases). The CDR3 totals 16 residues. Germline V gene sequence: CDR1 SGHRS, CDR2 YFSETQ. V lost 4 bases and J 5 bases, leaving 22 bases between the germline ends. The CDR3 here is CASSPGGRGAKNEQYF. Written as DNA, the CDR3 is TGCGCCAGCAGCCCCGGGGGTAGAGGGGCTAAGAACGAGCAGTACTTC.

The V and J genes are TRBV4-2 and TRBJ2-1, with D tentatively TRBD1 (6 bases). The V end lost 2 bases, the J end lost 9 bases, and 23 bases lay between the germline ends. Germline V gene sequence: CDR1 LGHNA, CDR2 YNFKEQ. This CDR3 comprises 17 residues. As DNA, the CDR3 is TGTGCCAGCAGCCAAAGGGACACACGATTTCAAGATAGTGAGCAGTTCTTC. As protein: CASSQRDTRFQDSEQFF.

J is TRBJ1-3 and V is TRBV7-8; D unclear. V was pared by 0 bases and J by 4 bases, with 10 bases between. The CDR3 has 15 amino acids. The germline V gene has CDR1 SGHVS and CDR2 FQNEAQ. The CDR3: CASSLASRTGNTIYF. DNA for the CDR3: TGTGCCAGCAGCTTAGCGAGTCGGACGGGAAACACCATATATTTT. The variable domain in full, with the rest retrieved from reference TRBV7-8 and TRBJ1-3, is GAGVSQSPRYKVAKRGQDVALRCDPISGHVSLFWYQQALGQGPEFLTYFQNEAQLDKSGLPSDRFFAERPEGSVSTLKIQRTQQEDSAVYLCASSLASRTGNTIYFGEGSWLTVV.

The chain is built from TRBV30 and TRBJ1-2; 7 bases are shared with TRBD1. The CDR3 runs to 14 residues. V shed 8 bases and J 5 bases; nucleotides not matched to a gene: 14. Germline V gives CDR1 GTSNPN, CDR2 SVGIG (reference sequence). The chain's CDR3 is CAGAGRGRRYGYTF. The CDR3 bases are TGTGCCGGGGCGGGGAGGGGGCGACGGTATGGCTACACCTTC.

J is TRBJ2-5 and V is TRBV10-2, with a tentative D call TRBD2 (5 bases). CDR1 WSHSY and CDR2 SAAADI come from the germline V gene. The CDR3 has 13 amino acids. V dropped 4 bases and J dropped 2 bases, with 8 bases sitting between them. CDR3 nucleotide sequence: TGCGCCAGCAGTGGCGGGTTACAAGAGACCCAGTACTTC. This encodes CASSGGLQETQYF.

V usage is TRBV30 and J usage is TRBJ1-1; D gene uncertain. V shed 2 bases and J shed 3 bases, with 16 bases lying between them. The CDR3 extends over 15 amino acids. Germline assignment: CDR1 GTSNPN and CDR2 SVGIG (reference sequence). CDR3 sequence reads: CAWSQADPRDTEAFF. The CDR3 DNA reads TGTGCCTGGAGTCAAGCGGACCCAAGGGACACTGAAGCTTTCTTT.

This clone was detected only once. This sequence joins TRBV28 and TRBJ2-3, with 10 bases aligning to TRBD1. There are 15 residues in the CDR3. In germline, CDR1 is MDHEN, CDR2 SYDVKM. The ends lost 8 bases at V and 6 bases at J; junction bases unmatched: 11. DNA of the CDR3: TGTGCCAGCGCTGCCGGGACAGGGGTTGTGGATACGCAGTATTTT. Translating gives CASAAGTGVVDTQYF. The variable domain in full, completed from reference TRBV28 and TRBJ2-3, reads DVKVTQSSRYLVKRTGEKVFLECVQDMDHENMFWYRQDPGLGLRLIYFSYDVKMKEKGDIPEGYSVSREKKERFSLILESASTNQTSMYLCASAAGTGVVDTQYFGPGTRLTVL.

The V and J genes are TRBV6-5 and TRBJ2-7; 9 bases align to TRBD2. Per germline, CDR1 MNHEY and CDR2 SVGAGI. V was clipped by 7 bases and J by 4 bases; unmatched bases: 5. The CDR3 has 13 residues. The CDR3 DNA sequence: TGTGCCAGCAAGGCTAGCGGGAAGTACGAGCAGTACTTC. It encodes CASKASGKYEQYF.

The chain couples TRBV7-3 to TRBJ2-3, with 14 bases fitting TRBD2. CDR1 is SGHTA and CDR2 is FQGTGA in the germline V gene. CDR3 length equals 17 residues. Trimming at V came to 5 bases and at J to 5 bases, leaving 9 bases not matched to a gene. CDR3 amino acids: CASSPTSGGAGKDTQYF. CDR3 coding DNA: TGTGCCAGCAGCCCGACTAGCGGGGGGGCCGGGAAAGATACGCAGTATTTT.

The chain links TRBV30 to TRBJ1-6; no clear D. The CDR3 is made up of 15 amino acids. Between the trimmed V and J ends, which lost 3 bases and 8 bases, there was a span of 17 bases. CDR1 and CDR2 (germline): GTSNPN, SVGIG (reference sequence). CDR3 DNA sequence: TGTGCCTGGAGCGGGCTCGTCGGCCCCGATTCACCCCTCCACTTT. Translating gives CAWSGLVGPDSPLHF.